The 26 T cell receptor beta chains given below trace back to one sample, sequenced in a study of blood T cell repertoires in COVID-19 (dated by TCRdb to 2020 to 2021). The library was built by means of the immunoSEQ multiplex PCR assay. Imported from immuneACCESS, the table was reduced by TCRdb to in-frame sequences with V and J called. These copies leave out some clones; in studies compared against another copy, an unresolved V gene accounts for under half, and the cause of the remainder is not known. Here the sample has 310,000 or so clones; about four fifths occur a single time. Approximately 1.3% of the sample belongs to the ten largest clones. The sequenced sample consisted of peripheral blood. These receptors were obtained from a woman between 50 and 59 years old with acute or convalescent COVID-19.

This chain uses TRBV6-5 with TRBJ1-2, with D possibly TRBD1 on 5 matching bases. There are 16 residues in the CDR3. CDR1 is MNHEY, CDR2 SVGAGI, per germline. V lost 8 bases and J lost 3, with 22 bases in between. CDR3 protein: CASRSAWGVGDYGYTF. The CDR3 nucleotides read TGTGCCAGCCGTTCTGCTTGGGGGGTAGGGGACTATGGCTACACCTTC.

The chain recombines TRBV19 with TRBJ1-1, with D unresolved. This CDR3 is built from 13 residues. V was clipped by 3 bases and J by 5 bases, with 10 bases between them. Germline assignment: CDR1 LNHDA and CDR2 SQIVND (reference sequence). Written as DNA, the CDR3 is TGTGCCAGTAGTATCTCCCTTGCGACTGAAGCTTTCTTT. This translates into CASSISLATEAFF.

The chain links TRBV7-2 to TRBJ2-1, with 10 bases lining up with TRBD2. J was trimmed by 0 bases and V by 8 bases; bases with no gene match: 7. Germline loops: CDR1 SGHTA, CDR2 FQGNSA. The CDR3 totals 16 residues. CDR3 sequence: CASFESGGASYNEQFF. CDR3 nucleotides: TGTGCCAGCTTCGAGAGCGGGGGGGCCTCCTACAATGAGCAGTTCTTC.

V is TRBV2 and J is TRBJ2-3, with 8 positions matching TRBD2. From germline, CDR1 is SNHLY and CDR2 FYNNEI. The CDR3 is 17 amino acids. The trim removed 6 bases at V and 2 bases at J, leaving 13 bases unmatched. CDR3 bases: TGTGCCAGCAGCGCGGGGGGTCCGGGCCGCTTCACAGATACGCAGTATTTT. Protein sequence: CASSAGGPGRFTDTQYF.

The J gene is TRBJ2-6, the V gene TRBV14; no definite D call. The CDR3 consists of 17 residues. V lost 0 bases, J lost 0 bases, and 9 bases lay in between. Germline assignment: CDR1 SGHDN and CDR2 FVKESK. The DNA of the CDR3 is TGTGCCAGCAGCCAAGACCCCTTCAGCTCTGGGGCCAACGTCCTGACTTTC. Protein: CASSQDPFSSGANVLTF.

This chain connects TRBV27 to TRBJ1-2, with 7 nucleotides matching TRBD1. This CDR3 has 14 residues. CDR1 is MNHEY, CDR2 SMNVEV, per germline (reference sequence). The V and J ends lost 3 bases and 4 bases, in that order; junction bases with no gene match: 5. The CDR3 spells CASSFRQGSYGYTF. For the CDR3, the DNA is TGTGCCAGCAGTTTCCGACAGGGCTCCTATGGCTACACCTTC.

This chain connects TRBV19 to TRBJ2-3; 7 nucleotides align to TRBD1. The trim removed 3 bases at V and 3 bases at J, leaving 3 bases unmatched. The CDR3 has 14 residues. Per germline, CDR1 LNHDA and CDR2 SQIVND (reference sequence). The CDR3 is CASSIGQATDTQYF. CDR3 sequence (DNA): TGTGCCAGTAGTATCGGACAGGCGACAGATACGCAGTATTTT.

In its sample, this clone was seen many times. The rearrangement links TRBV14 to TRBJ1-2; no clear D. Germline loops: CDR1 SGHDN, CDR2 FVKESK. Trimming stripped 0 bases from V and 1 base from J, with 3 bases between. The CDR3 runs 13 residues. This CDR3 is CASSQELNYGYTF. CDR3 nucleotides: TGTGCCAGCAGCCAAGAACTTAACTATGGCTACACCTTC. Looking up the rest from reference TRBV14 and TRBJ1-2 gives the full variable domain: EAGVTQFPSHSVIEKGQTVTLRCDPISGHDNLYWYRRVMGKEIKFLLHFVKESKQDESGMPNNRFLAERTGGTYSTLKVQPAELEDSGVYFCASSQELNYGYTFGSGTRLTVV.

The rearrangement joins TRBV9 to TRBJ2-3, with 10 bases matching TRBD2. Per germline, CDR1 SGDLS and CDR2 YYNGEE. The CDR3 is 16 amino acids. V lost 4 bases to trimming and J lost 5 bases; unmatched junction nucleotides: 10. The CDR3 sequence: CASSSEFGLAEDTQYF. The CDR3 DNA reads TGTGCCAGCAGCTCTGAATTTGGACTAGCGGAAGATACGCAGTATTTT.

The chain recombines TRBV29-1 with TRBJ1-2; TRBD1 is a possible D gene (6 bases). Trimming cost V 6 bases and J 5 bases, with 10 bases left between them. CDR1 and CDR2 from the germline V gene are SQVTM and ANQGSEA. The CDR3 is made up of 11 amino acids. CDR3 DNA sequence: TGCAGCGTCAGGGGAACATATGGCTACACCTTC. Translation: CSVRGTYGYTF.

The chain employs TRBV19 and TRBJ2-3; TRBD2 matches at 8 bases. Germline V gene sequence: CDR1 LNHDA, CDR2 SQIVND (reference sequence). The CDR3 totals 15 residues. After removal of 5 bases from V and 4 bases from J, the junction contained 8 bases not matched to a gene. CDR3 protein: CASSVRAAGADTQYF. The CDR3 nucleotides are TGTGCCAGTAGTGTCCGGGCAGCGGGGGCAGATACGCAGTATTTT. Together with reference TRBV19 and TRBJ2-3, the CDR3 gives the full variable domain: DGGITQSPKYLFRKEGQNVTLSCEQNLNHDAMYWYRQDPGQGLRLIYYSQIVNDFQKGDIAEGYSVSREKKESFPLTVTSAQKNPTAFYLCASSVRAAGADTQYFGPGTRLTVL.

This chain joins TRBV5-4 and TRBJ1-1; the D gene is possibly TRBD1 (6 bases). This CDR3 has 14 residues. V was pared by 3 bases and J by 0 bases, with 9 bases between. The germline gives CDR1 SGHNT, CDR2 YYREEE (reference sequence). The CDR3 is CASSSAGVNTEAFF. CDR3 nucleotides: TGTGCCAGCAGCTCCGCAGGGGTGAACACTGAAGCTTTCTTT. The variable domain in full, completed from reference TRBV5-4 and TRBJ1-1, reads ETGVTQSPTHLIKTRGQQVTLRCSSQSGHNTVSWYQQALGQGPQFIFQYYREEENGRGNFPPRFSGLQFPNYSSELNVNALELDDSALYLCASSSAGVNTEAFFGQGTRLTVV.

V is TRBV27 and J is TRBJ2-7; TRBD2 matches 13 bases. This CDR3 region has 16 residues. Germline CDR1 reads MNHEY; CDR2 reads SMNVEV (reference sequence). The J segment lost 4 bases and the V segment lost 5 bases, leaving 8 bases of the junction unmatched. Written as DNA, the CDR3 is TGTGCCAGCAGTCCAAAGGGACTAGCGGGGTGGTACGAGCAGTACGTC. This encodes CASSPKGLAGWYEQYV.

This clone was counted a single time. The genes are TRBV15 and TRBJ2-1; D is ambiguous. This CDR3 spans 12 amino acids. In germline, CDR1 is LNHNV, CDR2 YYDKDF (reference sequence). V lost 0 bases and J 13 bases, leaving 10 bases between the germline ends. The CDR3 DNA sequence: TGTGCCACCAGCAGAGATAAACAACCACAGTTCTTC. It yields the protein CATSRDKQPQFF.

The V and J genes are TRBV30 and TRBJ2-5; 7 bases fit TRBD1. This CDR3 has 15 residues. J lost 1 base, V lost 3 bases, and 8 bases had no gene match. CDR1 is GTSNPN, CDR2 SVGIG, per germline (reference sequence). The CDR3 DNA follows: TGTGCCTGGAGGCCCTGGCAGGGGGTCCAAGAGACCCAGTACTTC. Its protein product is CAWRPWQGVQETQYF.

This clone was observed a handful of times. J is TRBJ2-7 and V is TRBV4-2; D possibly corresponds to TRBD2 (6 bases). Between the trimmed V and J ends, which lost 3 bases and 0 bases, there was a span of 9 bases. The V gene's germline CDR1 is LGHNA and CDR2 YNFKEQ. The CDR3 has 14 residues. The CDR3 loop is CASSHSGSSYEQYF. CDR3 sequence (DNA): TGTGCCAGCAGCCATAGCGGTAGCTCCTACGAGCAGTACTTC.

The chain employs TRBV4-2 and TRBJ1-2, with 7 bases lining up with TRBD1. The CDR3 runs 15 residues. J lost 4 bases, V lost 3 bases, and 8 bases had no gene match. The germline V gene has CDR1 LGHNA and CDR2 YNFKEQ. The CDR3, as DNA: TGTGCCAGCAGCCATGCACCGGGACAGCTCTATGGCTACACCTTC. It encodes CASSHAPGQLYGYTF.

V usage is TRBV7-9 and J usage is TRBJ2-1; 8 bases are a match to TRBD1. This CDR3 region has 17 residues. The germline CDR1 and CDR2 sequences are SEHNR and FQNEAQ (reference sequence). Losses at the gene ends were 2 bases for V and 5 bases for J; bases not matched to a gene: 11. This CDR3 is CASSLFYVGQADNEQFF. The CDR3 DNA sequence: TGTGCCAGCAGCTTATTCTACGTGGGACAGGCTGACAATGAGCAGTTCTTC.

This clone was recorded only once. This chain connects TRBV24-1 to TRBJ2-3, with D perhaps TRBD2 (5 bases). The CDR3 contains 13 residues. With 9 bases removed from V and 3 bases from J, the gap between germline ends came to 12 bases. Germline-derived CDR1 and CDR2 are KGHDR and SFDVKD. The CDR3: CATAGPGTDTQYF. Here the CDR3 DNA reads TGTGCCACCGCCGGTCCGGGAACAGATACGCAGTATTTT.

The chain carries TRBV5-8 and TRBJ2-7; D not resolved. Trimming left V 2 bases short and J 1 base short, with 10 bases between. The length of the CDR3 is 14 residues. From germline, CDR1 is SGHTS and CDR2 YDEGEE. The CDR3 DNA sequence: TGTGCCAGCAGCTTATCTGGCCTTTCCTACGAGCAGTACGTC. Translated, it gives CASSLSGLSYEQYV.

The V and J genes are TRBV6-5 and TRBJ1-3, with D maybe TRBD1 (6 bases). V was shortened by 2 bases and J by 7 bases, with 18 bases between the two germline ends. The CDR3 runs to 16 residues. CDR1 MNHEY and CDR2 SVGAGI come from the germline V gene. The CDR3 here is CASSYGPWQGKNTIYF. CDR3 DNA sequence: TGTGCCAGCAGTTACGGTCCGTGGCAGGGGAAGAACACCATATATTTT.

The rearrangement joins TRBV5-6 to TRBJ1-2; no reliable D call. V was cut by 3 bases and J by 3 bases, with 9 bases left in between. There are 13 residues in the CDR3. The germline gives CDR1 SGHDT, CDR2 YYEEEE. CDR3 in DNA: TGTGCCAGCAGCTACGGGAGTTACTATGGCTACACCTTC. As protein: CASSYGSYYGYTF.

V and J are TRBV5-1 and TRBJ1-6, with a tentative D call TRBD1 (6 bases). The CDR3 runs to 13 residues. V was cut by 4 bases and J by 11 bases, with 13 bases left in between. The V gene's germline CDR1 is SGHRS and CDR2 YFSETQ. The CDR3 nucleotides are TGCGCCAGCAGCGGAAAGACAGGAACACCCCTCCACTTT. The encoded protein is CASSGKTGTPLHF.

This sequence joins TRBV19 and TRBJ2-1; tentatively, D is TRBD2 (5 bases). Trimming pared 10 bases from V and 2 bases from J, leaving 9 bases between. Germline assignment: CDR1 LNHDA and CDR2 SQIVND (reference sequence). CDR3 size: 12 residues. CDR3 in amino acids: CATGRAYNEQFF. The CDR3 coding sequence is TGTGCCACCGGGCGGGCCTACAATGAGCAGTTCTTC.

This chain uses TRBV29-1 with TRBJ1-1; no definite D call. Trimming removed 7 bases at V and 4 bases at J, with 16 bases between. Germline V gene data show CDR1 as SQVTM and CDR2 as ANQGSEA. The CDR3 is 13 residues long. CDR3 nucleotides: TGCAGCGCGGAGGGAACGGGGTCCACTGAAGCTTTCTTT. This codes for CSAEGTGSTEAFF.

CDR3 region: CASRGTGGGELFF. As DNA, the CDR3 is TGTGCCAGCAGGGGGACAGGGGGAGGTGAACTGTTTTTT. The chain uses TRBV2 and TRBJ1-4; 11 bases agree with TRBD1. From germline, CDR1 is SNHLY and CDR2 FYNNEI. CDR3 size: 13 residues. Unmatched junction bases numbered 6, after V lost 6 bases and J lost 12 bases.